The 3 T cell receptor beta chains listed next were all sequenced from one sample in a study of high-grade serous ovarian cancer treatment subgroups. The tumor samples were collected prior to definitive surgery or chemotherapy. TCRdb keeps only in-frame clones here, not all; method: immunoSEQ multiplex PCR. The sample shows about 1,700 clones, around three quarters of them seen only once. Material: tumor tissue. The receptors here all came from a human donor with high-grade serous ovarian cancer.

The chain has TRBV7-3 and TRBJ2-7; D might be TRBD1 or TRBD2, each matching 5 bases. Germline assignment: CDR1 SGHTA and CDR2 FQGTGA. The CDR3 sequence is 12 residues long. V lost 4 bases to trimming and J lost 10 bases, with 14 bases between them. The CDR3 nucleotides are TGTGCCAGCAGCTCTCGGGACGGATTCCAGTACTTC. Translating gives CASSSRDGFQYF.

The chain carries TRBV6-5 and TRBJ2-3; maybe TRBD1 (6 bases). Germline V gene lookup returns CDR1 MNHEY and CDR2 SVGAGI. The CDR3 has 14 amino acids. V was clipped by 5 bases and J by 0 bases, with 9 bases between them. The CDR3 protein is CASSDGQSTDTQYF. The CDR3 region has the DNA TGTGCCAGCAGTGACGGACAGAGCACAGATACGCAGTATTTT.

By share, this clone counts as hyperexpanded. The V and J genes are TRBV7-8 and TRBJ2-1; D gene uncertain. CDR1 is SGHVS, CDR2 FQNEAQ, per germline. V was clipped by 1 base and J by 5 bases, with 3 bases between them. The CDR3 spans 12 residues. Written as DNA, the CDR3 is TGTGCCAGCAGCTTAGGGAACAATGAGCAGTTCTTC. Translating it yields CASSLGNNEQFF.